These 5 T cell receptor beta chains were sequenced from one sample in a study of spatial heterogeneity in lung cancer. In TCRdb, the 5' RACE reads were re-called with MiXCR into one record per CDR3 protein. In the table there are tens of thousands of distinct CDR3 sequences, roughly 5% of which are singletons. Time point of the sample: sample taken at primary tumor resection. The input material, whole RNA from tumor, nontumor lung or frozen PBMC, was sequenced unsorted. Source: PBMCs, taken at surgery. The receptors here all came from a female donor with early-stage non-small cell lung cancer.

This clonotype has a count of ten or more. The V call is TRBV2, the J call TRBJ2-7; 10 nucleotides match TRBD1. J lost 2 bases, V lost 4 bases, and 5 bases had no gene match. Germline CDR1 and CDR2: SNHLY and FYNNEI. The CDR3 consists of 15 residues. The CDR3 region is CASSGRDRGPYEQYF. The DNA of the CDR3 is TGTGCCAGCAGTGGGCGGGACAGGGGTCCCTACGAGCAGTACTTC.

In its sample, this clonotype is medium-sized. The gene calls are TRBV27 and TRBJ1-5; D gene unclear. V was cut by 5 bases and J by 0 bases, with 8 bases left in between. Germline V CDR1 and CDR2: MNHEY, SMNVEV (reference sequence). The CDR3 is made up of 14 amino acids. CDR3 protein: CASSPYNSNQPQHF. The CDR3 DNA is TGTGCCAGCAGTCCCTATAATAGCAATCAGCCCCAGCATTTT.

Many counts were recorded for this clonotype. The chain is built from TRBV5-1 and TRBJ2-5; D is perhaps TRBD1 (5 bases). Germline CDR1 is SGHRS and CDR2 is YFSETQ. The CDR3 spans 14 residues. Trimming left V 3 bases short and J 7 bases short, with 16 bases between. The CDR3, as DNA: TGCGCCAGCAGCTCCGGACAACCTCAATCGACCCAGTACTTC. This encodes CASSSGQPQSTQYF.

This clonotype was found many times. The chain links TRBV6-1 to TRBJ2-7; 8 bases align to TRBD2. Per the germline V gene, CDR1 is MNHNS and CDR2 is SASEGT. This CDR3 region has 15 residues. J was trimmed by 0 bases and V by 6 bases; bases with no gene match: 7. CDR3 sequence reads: CASSARTSPSYEQYF. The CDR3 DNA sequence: TGTGCCAGCAGCGCGAGGACTAGCCCCTCCTACGAGCAGTACTTC.

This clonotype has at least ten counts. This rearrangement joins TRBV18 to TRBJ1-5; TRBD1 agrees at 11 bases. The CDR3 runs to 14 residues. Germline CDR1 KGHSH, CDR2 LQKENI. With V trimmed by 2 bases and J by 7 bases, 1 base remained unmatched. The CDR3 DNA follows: TGTGCCAGCTCACCAGGACAGGGGGCCCAGCCCCAGCATTTT. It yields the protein CASSPGQGAQPQHF.